The sequence of this T cell receptor (beta chain) was determined in a study of blood T cells in healthy people across ages. General study points: Estimates drawn from one million T cells were deemed to understate diversity.

The authors ran a second PCR of roughly 6 to 12 cycles using a sample-barcoded 5' primer and a J-beta primer mix. Each cDNA molecule was tagged by a template-switch adaptor that had 12 random nucleotides. In TCRdb, the 5' RACE reads were re-called with MiXCR into one record per CDR3 protein. Here the sample spans around 1,000,000 distinct CDR3 sequences, around 27% being singletons. Per germline, CDR1 SQVTM and CDR2 ANQGSEA. Trimming took 4 bases from V and 5 from J; bases not matched to a gene: 7. CDR3 size: 13 residues. Remarks on this clonotype: Its target is not known.

The sample was also linked to a second study, of T cells of mothers and their children. As reported in that work: For related and unrelated pairs alike, thymic selection shapes TCR recombination output similarly. Overlap in related mother-child pairs always slightly exceeded unrelated pairs, never significantly.

The sample was blood. This chain connects TRBV29-1 to TRBJ1-2; 7 positions agree with TRBD1. The TCR was taken from a girl aged 2 to 9 in good health. The CDR3: CSVATGLDYGYTF. The CDR3, as DNA: TGCAGCGTTGCGACAGGGTTGGATTATGGCTACACCTTC.